This passage covers 4 T cell receptor beta chains from one sample sequenced in a study of CD8+ T cells in alopecia areata. Indicated treatment: oral pan-JAK inhibitor, 5-10 mg twice daily. Following extraction, RNA underwent reverse transcription to cDNA, which served as the sequencing template. Generated by immunoSEQ multiplex PCR, the TCRdb table keeps only in-frame clones and is missing some. The top ten clones hold approximately 25% of a sample with more than 130,000 clones, 82% of them seen once. Sequenced here: CD8+ T cells sorted from blood, sampled at week 4, from a patient treated with tofacitinib. The receptors stem from a human donor with alopecia areata.

The rearrangement uses TRBV7-9 and TRBJ2-3, with D hard to call. Germline loops: CDR1 SEHNR, CDR2 FQNEAQ (reference sequence). Trimming pared 2 bases from V and 2 bases from J, leaving 11 bases between. The CDR3 extends over 15 amino acids. The DNA of the CDR3 is TGTGCCAGCAGCTTAAATGGGTTTTTCACAGATACGCAGTATTTT. Encoded protein: CASSLNGFFTDTQYF.

The V gene is TRBV2, the J gene TRBJ2-3; no clear D gene. Germline CDR1 and CDR2: SNHLY and FYNNEI. The CDR3 totals 15 residues. The germline V and J ends were trimmed by 4 bases and 6 bases, with 17 bases remaining between them. The CDR3, as DNA: TGTGCCAGCAGTGTATTCCTCCAGGCCGGGGATACGCAGTATTTT. Its protein product is CASSVFLQAGDTQYF.

This clone appeared once. The CDR3 DNA reads as TGTGCCAGCAGCCTGACCGGGACAGGGCATTCACCCCTCCACTTT. Amino acid sequence: CASSLTGTGHSPLHF. The chain recombines TRBV27 with TRBJ1-6, with 9 bases identical to TRBD1. There are 15 residues in the CDR3. The V segment lost 6 bases and the J segment 8 bases; nucleotides outside the gene matches: 8. The germline V gene has CDR1 MNHEY and CDR2 SMNVEV (reference sequence).

The count of this clone is one. The V and J genes are TRBV10-3 and TRBJ2-2; D unresolved. Germline values: CDR1 ENHRY, CDR2 SYGVKD. Trimming cost V 11 bases and J 4 bases, with 8 bases left between them. The CDR3 sequence is 11 residues long. Written as DNA, the CDR3 is TGTGCCGTAACAACCACCGGGGAGCTGTTTTTT. Translation gives CAVTTTGELFF.